The rows below give T cell receptor beta chains drawn from one sample of a study of human T cells and chemical hapten exposure. TCRdb independently ran MiXCR on the RACE reads; one entry per CDR3 protein. The sample lists about 350,000 distinct CDR3 sequences, under 6.5% seen once, with about 5% in the top ten. Sequenced here: whole blood, sampled in connection with sensitization to the hapten diphenylcyclopropenone (DPC). These receptors all come from a woman aged 18-35 years with alopecia areata. Some clones in this sample may be carry-over from other donors' samples. Each CDR3 is given with its conserved first and last residue. Each record gives: V gene, clone size, J gene, D gene, CDR3 DNA, CDR3 protein. The D gene is left open where the match is weak. Clone size is stated in some rows and not others, as once, few, many or a class when expanded.

TRBV6-5	few	TRBJ2-7	TRBD2	TGTGCCAGCAGTTACGAAGCGGGGGCCCCGTACGAGCAGTACTTC	CASSYEAGAPYEQYF
TRBV18	many	TRBJ1-6	TRBD1	TGTGCCAGCTCACCACCGTCCGGGACAGGGATTCCACCCCTCCACTTT	CASSPPSGTGIPPLHF
TRBV13	-	TRBJ2-7	-	TGTGCCAGCAGTCGATCATGGGACACTATATCCTACGAGCAGTACTTC	CASSRSWDTISYEQYF
TRBV6-2/TRBV6-3	many	TRBJ1-1	-	TGTGCCAGCAGTTACTCGATAGAAGATCTGAACACTGAAGCTTTCTTT	CASSYSIEDLNTEAFF
TRBV15	few	TRBJ2-5	TRBD1	TGTGCCACCAGCCGGGGACAGAACGAAGAGACCCAGTACTTC	CATSRGQNEETQYF
TRBV11-2	few	TRBJ2-3	-	TGTGCCAGCAGCTTCGCCCCTGGGACTAGCACAGATACGCAGTATTTT	CASSFAPGTSTDTQYF
TRBV10-3	-	TRBJ2-7	-	TGTGCCATCAGTGGAACAGTGGCCTACGAGCAGTACTTC	CAISGTVAYEQYF
TRBV18	many	TRBJ1-2	-	TGTGCCAGCTCACCCCCCGGGGATGGCTACACCTTC	CASSPPGDGYTF
TRBV6-5	many	TRBJ1-2	TRBD1	TGTGCCAGCAGTCGACTGGGCCCTCCGGGACAGGGCTACACCTTC	CASSRLGPPGQGYTF
TRBV10-3	many	TRBJ1-5	-	TGTGCCATCAGTGAGTCGACAGGACAGCCCCAGCATTTT	CAISESTGQPQHF
TRBV11-2	few	TRBJ2-3	-	TGTGCCAGCAGCCCTCTCCGGTACTCAGATACGCAGTATTTT	CASSPLRYSDTQYF
TRBV7-6	few	TRBJ2-5	TRBD2	TGTGCCAGCAGCTTAGCCGGGACTAGCGGGGGGCGAGAGACCCAGTACTTC	CASSLAGTSGGRETQYF
TRBV7-2	many	TRBJ2-3	-	TGTGCCAGCAGCTTCGGCACAGATACGCAGTATTTT	CASSFGTDTQYF
TRBV6-5	-	TRBJ2-3	-	TGTGCCAGCAGTCGGGCGGGGTCCGACACAGATACGCAGTATTTT	CASSRAGSDTDTQYF
TRBV2	-	TRBJ1-2	-	TGTGCCAGCAGTGAACCGCCACACCCGGGGGACTATGGCTACACCTTC	CASSEPPHPGDYGYTF
TRBV25-1	few	TRBJ2-5	-	TGTGCCAGCAGTCTGGGGGGAGGGGGCGAAGAGACCCAGTACTTC	CASSLGGGGEETQYF
TRBV12-3/TRBV12-4	many	TRBJ1-2	TRBD1	TGTGCCAGCACCACCGGAACAGGGGTTAACTATGGCTACACCTTC	CASTTGTGVNYGYTF
TRBV29-1	many	TRBJ1-5	-	TGCAGCGTTGGGTCCGCGAATCAGCCCCAGCATTTT	CSVGSANQPQHF
TRBV7-9	-	TRBJ2-7	TRBD2	TGTGCCAGCAGCTTACTTGCGGGGGGACCATCCTACGAGCAGTACTTC	CASSLLAGGPSYEQYF
TRBV18	many	TRBJ1-1	-	TGTGCCAGCTCACCAGGGGGGGTGAACACTGAAGCTTTCTTT	CASSPGGVNTEAFF
TRBV5-5	many	TRBJ1-5	TRBD1	TGTGCCAGCAGCTTGGGACAGGGATCGCGTCAGCCCCAGCATTTT	CASSLGQGSRQPQHF
TRBV18	many	TRBJ1-2	-	TGTGCCAGCTCACCACAGGGGATCGATGGCTACACCTTC	CASSPQGIDGYTF
TRBV6-5	many	TRBJ2-7	-	TGTGCCAGCAGTACGGACGGGGGCTACGAGCAGTACTTC	CASSTDGGYEQYF
TRBV12-3/TRBV12-4	many	TRBJ1-1	-	TGTGCCAGCGCCAGGACAGACATGAACACTGAAGCTTTCTTT	CASARTDMNTEAFF
TRBV28	many	TRBJ1-4	-	TGTGCCAGCAGTTTATCCGGGGTTGAAAAACTGTTTTTT	CASSLSGVEKLFF
TRBV6-5	-	TRBJ1-5	TRBD1	TGTGCCAGCAGCCGACAGGGATTCAGCAATCAGCCCCAGCATTTT	CASSRQGFSNQPQHF
TRBV4-1	-	TRBJ2-4	TRBD2	TGCGCCAGCAGTTCGACTAGCGGGGGGACTCTAGCCAAAAACATTCAGTACTTC	CASSSTSGGTLAKNIQYF
TRBV6-6	-	TRBJ2-4	TRBD2	TGTGCCAGCAGTTACTCCGGGTCGCGGGGGGCGGCCAAAAACATTCAGTACTTC	CASSYSGSRGAAKNIQYF
TRBV10-3	few	TRBJ2-4	TRBD2	TGTGCCATCAGTGTAGCCGGACTAGCGGCGGACATTCAGTACTTC	CAISVAGLAADIQYF
TRBV6-5	few	TRBJ2-7	-	TGTGCCAGCAGTTACACCTCTGGCGTAGCCTACGAGCAGTACTTC	CASSYTSGVAYEQYF
TRBV6-4	many	TRBJ1-1	-	TGTGCCAGCAGGGAACAGGTGAACACTGAAGCTTTCTTT	CASREQVNTEAFF
TRBV20-1	-	TRBJ2-3	-	TGCAGTGCTAGACAGCCCCAAGCTAGCACAGATACGCAGTATTTT	CSARQPQASTDTQYF
TRBV20-1	few	TRBJ2-5	TRBD2	TGCAGTGCTAGGACTAGCGGGGGGGCCTTTGAGGGGACCCAGTACTTC	CSARTSGGAFEGTQYF
TRBV6-1	-	TRBJ2-2	-	TGTGCCAGCAGTGAAATTATAGGGAGGTCCGGGGAGCTGTTTTTT	CASSEIIGRSGELFF
TRBV14	many	TRBJ2-3	TRBD2	TGTGCCAGCAGCCAGGTGCTAGCGGGGGGCGCGGATACGCAGTATTTT	CASSQVLAGGADTQYF
TRBV10-3	many	TRBJ1-1	-	TGTGCCATCAGAGACCAGGCAGGGTCCGCTGAAGCTTTCTTT	CAIRDQAGSAEAFF
TRBV7-9	few	TRBJ1-3	-	TGTGCCAGCAGCGCGATTGCCATAGGCGGAAACACCATATATTTT	CASSAIAIGGNTIYF
TRBV11-1	-	TRBJ2-6	-	TGTGCCAGCAGCTCGGATTGGGTAACTGGGGCCAACGTCCTGACTTTC	CASSSDWVTGANVLTF
TRBV6-2/TRBV6-3	few	TRBJ2-6	-	TGTGCCAGCAGTTACCCCCCGTCGGCCAACGTCCTGACTTTC	CASSYPPSANVLTF
TRBV12-3/TRBV12-4	few	TRBJ1-5	-	TGTGCCAGCAATCTAGCAAGCTATAGCAATCAGCCCCAGCATTTT	CASNLASYSNQPQHF
TRBV7-2	many	TRBJ1-1	-	TGTGCCAGCAGCTTAGGGATACAGACTGAAGCTTTCTTT	CASSLGIQTEAFF
TRBV20-1	many	TRBJ2-3	-	TGCAGTGCCGCCTTGTCAGATACGCAGTATTTT	CSAALSDTQYF
TRBV9	few	TRBJ1-5	TRBD1	TGTGCCAGCAGCGCTACAGGGGTTAGCAATCAGCCCCAGCATTTT	CASSATGVSNQPQHF
TRBV7-2	few	TRBJ2-3	-	TGTGCCAGCAGCTTACAGGGGGGCCTCGCAGATACGCAGTATTTT	CASSLQGGLADTQYF
TRBV28	few	TRBJ1-6	TRBD1	TGTGCCAGCAGTTCAGTAACAGGGGGCAATTCACCCCTCCACTTT	CASSSVTGGNSPLHF
TRBV10-3	few	TRBJ2-7	-	TGTGCCATCAGTGAGCCTTACGGGGGGCAAGTCTACGAGCAGTACTTC	CAISEPYGGQVYEQYF
TRBV12-3/TRBV12-4	few	TRBJ2-7	TRBD1	TGTGCCAGCAGCGACAGGGATTTCCACGAGCAGTACTTC	CASSDRDFHEQYF
TRBV10-2	many	TRBJ1-1	-	TGCGCCAGCAGTGAGTCGACGGACACTGAAGCTTTCTTT	CASSESTDTEAFF
TRBV4-3	many	TRBJ1-5	-	TGCGCCAGCAGCCAAGACGCAACGGACAGTCCCACCCCCCAGCATTTT	CASSQDATDSPTPQHF
TRBV11-2	few	TRBJ1-6	-	TGTGCCAGCAGCTTCGGACCCTGGACACCCCTCCACTTT	CASSFGPWTPLHF
TRBV18	-	TRBJ2-1	TRBD2	TGTGCCAGCTCACCACCCGGGGGTAGCGGGTACTACAATGAGCAGTTCTTC	CASSPPGGSGYYNEQFF
TRBV4-3	few	TRBJ2-4	TRBD1	TGCGCCAGCAGCCAAGTCGGGACAGGCCCAAAAAACATTCAGTACTTC	CASSQVGTGPKNIQYF
TRBV6-2/TRBV6-3	many	TRBJ1-4	TRBD1	TGTGCCAGCAGCCCCGACAGGGGCGCGGAAAAACTGTTTTTT	CASSPDRGAEKLFF
TRBV5-1	-	TRBJ1-6	TRBD1	TGCGCCAGCAGCTTGGCCGGGACAGGGGTATCCTATAATTCACCCCTCCACTTT	CASSLAGTGVSYNSPLHF
TRBV12-3/TRBV12-4	many	TRBJ1-1	-	TGTGCCAGCAGTAACCCGGGACGTGAAGCTTTCTTT	CASSNPGREAFF